The 8 T cell receptor beta chains in this list originate from one sample, sequenced in a study of regulatory T cells in long-lasting Graves disease. The sample's time point: newly diagnosed GD, antithyroid drugs for less than 3 months. The TCR library was made from RNA that had been extracted from PBMCs in TRIzol. CDR3 regions were amplified by Arm-PCR using iRepertoire HTBI primers to build TCR beta libraries. MiXCR, run by TCRdb on the multiplex PCR reads, gives a single entry per CDR3 protein. The table lists 400,000 to 500,000 distinct CDR3 sequences, more than 13% of them singletons, with approximately 15% in the top ten. This sample was shared with a second study, whose subject was T cells in Graves' hyperthyroidism and ophthalmopathy.

The material was peripheral blood mononuclear cells (PBMCs), obtained at new diagnosis, from a patient treated with antithyroid drugs. Every receptor here comes from a woman aged 25 to 45 with Graves disease.

This clonotype showed up many times. The V call is TRBV6-1, the J call TRBJ1-5; TRBD1 is a possible D gene (5 bases). Germline lookup yields CDR1 MNHNS and CDR2 SASEGT. The CDR3 runs to 15 residues. Between the trimmed V and J ends, which lost 7 bases and 0 bases, there was a span of 13 bases. The CDR3 loop is CASTGTGISNQPQHF. CDR3 coding DNA: TGTGCCAGCACCGGGACCGGTATTAGCAATCAGCCCCAGCATTTT.

The rearrangement links TRBV19 to TRBJ1-6, with D possibly matching TRBD1 (5 bases). Germline V gives CDR1 LNHDA, CDR2 SQIVND (reference sequence). The CDR3 is 17 residues long. V dropped 6 bases and J dropped 0 bases, with 15 bases sitting between them. The CDR3 loop reads CASSEGAWSSYNSPLHF. For the CDR3, the DNA is TGTGCCAGTAGCGAAGGGGCGTGGAGCTCCTATAATTCACCCCTCCACTTT. The whole variable domain, remainder taken from reference TRBV19 and TRBJ1-6, is DGGITQSPKYLFRKEGQNVTLSCEQNLNHDAMYWYRQDPGQGLRLIYYSQIVNDFQKGDIAEGYSVSREKKESFPLTVTSAQKNPTAFYLCASSEGAWSSYNSPLHFGNGTRLTVT.

CDR3 sequence: CASSLGPSSGANVLTF. CDR3 in DNA: TGTGCCAGCTCACTAGGACCGAGCTCTGGGGCCAACGTCCTGACTTTC. The chain recombines TRBV18 with TRBJ2-6; no definite D call. Looked up from germline, CDR1 is KGHSH and CDR2 is LQKENI. This CDR3 has 16 amino acids. Trimming left V 4 bases short and J 0 bases short, with 10 bases between.

In this sample, this clonotype turned up many times. The rearrangement joins TRBV30 to TRBJ2-5; TRBD2 matches at 9 bases. Germline CDR1 reads GTSNPN; CDR2 reads SVGIG (reference sequence). V shed 3 bases, J shed 5 bases, and the junction held 7 bases outside the gene matches. This CDR3 has 14 residues. CDR3 sequence (DNA): TGTGCCTGGAGGTCGGCGGGAGGGCCGGAGACCCAGTACTTC. Translation: CAWRSAGGPETQYF.

Ten or more counts support this clonotype. At one end the junction does not follow the germline gene, possibly because of a read error. This chain links TRBV12-3 or TRBV12-4 with TRBJ1-1; D remains ambiguous. The CDR3 sequence is 11 residues long. The chain's CDR3 is CASTLLDEAFF. DNA for the CDR3: TGTGCCAGCACTTTACTAGATGAAGCTTTCTTT.

This chain joins TRBV13 and TRBJ2-3, with D hard to call. The CDR3 has 17 residues. Germline values: CDR1 PRHDT, CDR2 FYEKMQ (reference sequence). V lost 4 bases, J lost 1 base, and 18 bases lay in between. CDR3 region: CASSSFNPPEGTDTQYF. Written as DNA, the CDR3 is TGTGCCAGCAGCTCCTTTAATCCCCCCGAGGGCACAGATACGCAGTATTTT.

A few counts support this clonotype. The V gene is TRBV7-9, the J gene TRBJ2-7; D is ambiguous. Germline CDR1 is SEHNR and CDR2 is FQNEAQ (reference sequence). The V end lost 5 bases, the J end lost 3 bases, and 11 bases lay between the germline ends. The CDR3 is made up of 13 amino acids. The DNA of the CDR3 is TGTGCCAGCAGCACTGGTAGGAACTACGAGCAGTACTTC. It yields the protein CASSTGRNYEQYF.

This clonotype showed up many times. This chain links TRBV9 with TRBJ2-7, with 9 bases lining up with TRBD2. With V trimmed by 0 bases and J by 3 bases, 7 bases remained unmatched. Germline V CDR1 and CDR2: SGDLS, YYNGEE. The CDR3 consists of 16 residues. CDR3 sequence (DNA): TGTGCCAGCAGCGTAGGGGTTAGCGGGAGCAACTACGAGCAGTACTTC. Translated: CASSVGVSGSNYEQYF.